This T cell receptor beta chain was observed in a study of CD8+ T cells in alopecia areata. Overall study: It was oral tofacitinib, at 5 to 10 mg twice daily, that treated patients received. Study results and caveats: There was only one nonresponder, so it was unclear how baseline CD8+ expansion relates to response. Lesional scalp, notably in alopecia totalis/universalis, had clonality above that of normal scalp. While tofacitinib was given, many expanded lesional clones persisted in scalp and blood.

CDR1 SGHNT and CDR2 YENEEA come from the germline V gene. This CDR3 is 15 amino acids long. V trimming: 4 bases; J trimming: 0 bases; junction bases outside the gene matches: 3. RNA extraction and reverse transcription yielded cDNA as sequencing template. Only in-frame clones appear in the TCRdb table, and some are missing; sequencing was by immunoSEQ multiplex PCR. The sample holds around 290,000 clones; nearly 60% are singletons and the top ten take less than 2%. Comment on this clone: Its antigen is unknown.

The treatment: oral pan-JAK inhibitor, 5-10 mg twice daily. V usage is TRBV11-3 and J usage is TRBJ2-3, with 8 bases fitting TRBD1. Specimen: CD4+ T cells sorted from blood, collected at week 24, from a patient treated with tofacitinib. This TCR was recovered from a human donor with alopecia areata. DNA of the CDR3: TGTGCCAGCAGCTCTCGGACAGGGAGCACAGATACGCAGTATTTT. Protein sequence: CASSSRTGSTDTQYF.